These T cell receptor beta chains were read from a single sample in a study of T cell clonotyping in hematopoietic cell transplantation. The protocol was immunoSEQ multiplex PCR, while the TCRdb copy is restricted to in-frame clones and leaves out a portion. The sample yields approximately 22,000 clones, under 90% seen once. Source: peripheral blood mononuclear cells, taken before stem cell transplant. The receptors shown here come from a man between 18 and 29 years old with biphenotypic leukemia. Some clones in this sample may be carry-over from other donors' samples. CDR3s include the opening cysteine and the closing phenylalanine or tryptophan. The D gene is left open where the match is weak. The size field is filled for only some rows; it gives once, few, many or a size class.

J | V | size | D | CDR3 | DNA
TRBJ2-7 | TRBV27 | - | - | CASSPGASSYEQYF | TGTGCCAGCAGTCCCGGGGCCAGCTCCTACGAGCAGTACTTC
TRBJ1-2 | TRBV20-1 | - | - | CSARMGNGYTF | TGCAGTGCTAGAATGGGGAATGGCTACACCTTC
TRBJ1-6 | TRBV19 | - | - | CASSMTRGEGPLHF | TGTGCCAGTAGTATGACCAGGGGCGAAGGACCCCTCCACTTT
TRBJ2-7 | TRBV10-3 | - | TRBD2 | CAISEPGTRYEQYF | TGTGCCATCAGTGAGCCCGGGACTAGGTACGAGCAGTACTTC
TRBJ1-4 | TRBV28 | once | - | CASSFSRWNEKLFF | TGTGCCAGCAGTTTCTCACGGTGGAATGAAAAACTGTTTTTT
TRBJ2-1 | TRBV13 | - | TRBD1 | CASSLDGTASLNEQFF | TGTGCCAGCAGCTTAGACGGGACAGCATCGTTGAATGAGCAGTTCTTC
TRBJ1-2 | TRBV19 | once | TRBD1 | CASSIDLETGIGGYTF | TGTGCCAGTAGTATAGACCTTGAGACAGGGATCGGGGGCTACACCTTC
TRBJ2-5 | TRBV7-3 | - | - | CASSLLAGNQETQYF | TGTGCCAGCAGCTTGTTGGCGGGGAACCAAGAGACCCAGTACTTC
TRBJ2-2 | TRBV10-2 | - | TRBD1 | CANSESRGYAGELFF | TGCGCCAACAGTGAGTCCAGGGGGTACGCCGGGGAGCTGTTTTTT
TRBJ1-1 | TRBV6-5 | - | TRBD1 | CACWTGNTEAFF | TGTGCCTGCTGGACAGGGAACACTGAAGCTTTCTTT
TRBJ1-1 | TRBV18 | - | TRBD1 | CASSPRVGGSIEAFF | TGTGCCAGCTCCCCCCGGGTAGGGGGCTCTATTGAAGCTTTCTTT
TRBJ2-2 | TRBV27 | - | TRBD2 | CASSPPGAGTGELFF | TGTGCCAGCAGCCCCCCGGGAGCGGGGACCGGGGAGCTGTTTTTT
TRBJ2-3 | TRBV5-6 | - | - | CASSLVWQGDTDTQYF | TGTGCCAGCAGCTTGGTCTGGCAGGGTGACACAGATACGCAGTATTTT
TRBJ2-7 | TRBV6-5 | - | - | CASSSGFPYEQYF | TGTGCCAGCAGTTCCGGATTTCCCTACGAGCAGTACTTC
TRBJ1-1 | TRBV5-8 | - | TRBD1 | CASSLTGGSELAFF | TGTGCCAGCAGCTTGACAGGGGGGAGTGAGTTGGCTTTCTTT
TRBJ2-5 | TRBV5-1 | - | TRBD1 | CASLNRDRGRGETQYF | TGCGCCAGCCTAAACCGGGACAGGGGGCGTGGGGAGACCCAGTACTTC
TRBJ1-1 | TRBV7-8 | - | - | CASSPRNGVTEAFF | TGTGCCAGCAGTCCCCGAAACGGGGTTACTGAAGCTTTCTTT
TRBJ2-6 | TRBV9 | - | - | CASSPLGALNRAGANVLTF | TGTGCCAGCAGCCCCTTAGGGGCGCTTAACCGCGCTGGGGCCAACGTCCTGACTTTC
TRBJ1-1 | TRBV5-4 | - | - | CASSLDGQMGESFF | TGTGCCAGCAGCTTAGATGGACAGATGGGGGAATCTTTCTTT
TRBJ1-3 | TRBV4-1 | - | - | CASSQGGVPGNTIYF | TGCGCCAGCAGCCAGGGGGGGGTCCCCGGAAACACCATATATTTT
TRBJ2-7 | TRBV27 | - | - | CASSSLQMMTYEQYF | TGTGCCAGCAGTTCGCTACAGATGATGACCTACGAGCAGTACTTC
TRBJ1-2 | TRBV6-6 | - | - | CASSSNPNYGYTF | TGTGCCAGCAGTTCGAACCCAAACTATGGCTACACCTTC
TRBJ1-2 | TRBV19 | - | - | CASSHGSRGYTF | TGTGCCAGTAGTCACGGATCCAGGGGCTACACCTTC
TRBJ1-2 | TRBV29-1 | - | TRBD1 | CSVAPGTASFGYTF | TGCAGCGTTGCCCCCGGGACAGCATCCTTTGGCTACACCTTC
TRBJ1-2 | TRBV6-9 | - | - | CASTYKIRYGYTF | TGTGCCAGCACATACAAAATCCGCTATGGCTACACCTTC
TRBJ1-4 | TRBV5-4 | - | - | CASNLRGAPEKLFF | TGTGCCAGCAACTTGAGGGGGGCCCCCGAAAAACTGTTTTTT
TRBJ2-6 | TRBV25-1 | - | - | CASRPGGSSGANVLTF | TGTGCCAGCAGACCAGGAGGGAGCTCTGGGGCCAACGTCCTGACTTTC
TRBJ2-3 | TRBV7-3 | - | - | CASSLTTHGTSITDTQYF | TGTGCCAGCAGCTTAACGACCCACGGGACCAGTATCACAGATACGCAGTATTTT
TRBJ1-5 | TRBV7-2 | few | TRBD1 | CASSLTGGNQPQHF | TGTGCCAGCAGCTTAACAGGGGGTAATCAGCCCCAGCATTTT
TRBJ1-2 | TRBV7-3 | - | - | CASSLIGDTFYGYTF | TGTGCCAGCAGCTTAATAGGGGATACTTTCTATGGCTACACCTTC
TRBJ1-3 | TRBV6-5 | - | TRBD1 | CASRDRAGNTIYF | TGTGCCAGCAGAGACAGGGCTGGAAACACCATATATTTT
TRBJ2-1 | TRBV6-6 | - | TRBD2 | CASSYSMGGYNEQFF | TGTGCCAGCAGTTACTCGATGGGGGGGTACAATGAGCAGTTCTTC
TRBJ2-3 | TRBV30 | - | - | CAWSVPQENTDTQYF | TGTGCCTGGAGTGTTCCACAGGAAAACACAGATACGCAGTATTTT
TRBJ1-2 | TRBV6-5 | - | - | CASTRPGNYGYTF | TGTGCCAGCACCCGGCCGGGGAACTATGGCTACACCTTC
TRBJ2-6 | TRBV7-8 | - | - | CASSLRRNGANVLTF | TGTGCCAGCAGCCTCCGGAGGAACGGGGCCAACGTCCTGACTTTC
TRBJ2-1 | TRBV11-2 | - | TRBD2 | CASSLGAGDNEQFF | TGTGCCAGCAGCTTAGGGGCGGGGGACAATGAGCAGTTCTTC
TRBJ2-7 | TRBV27 | - | - | CASSFWGGPYEQYF | TGTGCCAGCAGTTTTTGGGGGGGGCCCTACGAGCAGTACTTC
TRBJ1-2 | TRBV4-3 | once | - | CASSRHRDAAYGYTF | TGCGCCAGCAGCCGTCACCGGGACGCAGCCTATGGCTACACCTTC
TRBJ2-2 | TRBV7-2 | - | TRBD2 | CASSFRGLASNTGELFF | TGTGCCAGCAGCTTTAGGGGACTAGCTTCGAACACCGGGGAGCTGTTTTTT
TRBJ1-6 | TRBV5-6 | - | TRBD1 | CASSSRQGRGNSPLHF | TGTGCCAGCAGCTCTCGACAGGGTCGCGGGAATTCACCCCTCCACTTT
TRBJ2-5 | TRBV6-1 | - | - | CASSVDWTEETQYF | TGTGCCAGCAGTGTTGATTGGACAGAAGAGACCCAGTACTTC
TRBJ2-7 | TRBV5-1 | - | - | CASSLETPAGGEQYF | TGCGCCAGCAGCTTGGAGACCCCCGCTGGCGGCGAGCAGTACTTC
TRBJ2-7 | TRBV5-1 | - | - | CASRLETEGGLAYEQYF | TGCGCCAGCAGACTTGAAACTGAAGGGGGATTGGCCTACGAGCAGTACTTC
TRBJ2-1 | TRBV4-2 | - | - | CASSQERYGTQYFHEQFF | TGTGCCAGCAGCCAAGAAAGGTACGGGACTCAGTACTTCCATGAGCAGTTCTTC
TRBJ2-7 | TRBV19 | once | TRBD1 | CASGHRGGWEEQYF | TGTGCCAGTGGGCACCGAGGGGGCTGGGAAGAGCAGTACTTC
TRBJ2-5 | TRBV5-1 | once | - | CASSSLPDDRTTQYF | TGCGCCAGCAGCTCGCTACCAGATGACAGGACGACCCAGTACTTC
TRBJ1-1 | TRBV29-1 | - | - | CSAGVGDTEAFF | TGCAGCGCAGGGGTGGGGGACACTGAAGCTTTCTTT
TRBJ1-3 | TRBV6-5 | - | - | CASSYSAKGNTIYF | TGTGCCAGCAGTTACAGTGCGAAAGGAAACACCATATATTTT
TRBJ2-7 | TRBV6-5 | - | TRBD2 | CASSSTGTSNYEQYF | TGTGCCAGCAGTTCCACCGGGACTAGCAACTACGAGCAGTACTTC
TRBJ1-2 | TRBV9 | - | TRBD1 | CASSVDRGEFYGYTF | TGTGCCAGCAGCGTAGACAGGGGAGAGTTCTATGGCTACACCTTC
TRBJ1-1 | TRBV5-6 | - | - | CASSLPLSEAFF | TGTGCCAGCAGCTTACCCCTTTCAGAAGCTTTCTTT
TRBJ2-1 | TRBV30 | - | TRBD2 | CAWSTGEGSYNEQFF | TGTGCCTGGAGTACCGGGGAGGGCTCCTACAATGAGCAGTTCTTC
TRBJ1-2 | TRBV23-1 | - | TRBD1 | CASSQSDRVNYGYTF | TGCGCCAGCAGTCAATCGGACAGGGTTAACTATGGCTACACCTTC
TRBJ2-7 | TRBV5-4 | - | - | CASSLWDTITYEQYF | TGTGCCAGCAGCTTGTGGGACACTATTACCTACGAGCAGTACTTC
TRBJ2-2 | TRBV19 | - | - | CASSPGDFGELFF | TGTGCCAGTAGTCCCGGTGATTTTGGGGAGCTGTTTTTT